Here is one T cell receptor (beta chain) with its context. The antigen remains unidentified. The CDR3 loop spans 16 amino acids. J was trimmed by 0 bases and V by 6 bases; bases with no gene match: 3. This sample stems from a study of T-cell reconstitution after alpha-beta-depleted transplantation in children. Study-wide results and limits: Day-60 TCRbeta diversity that was high in some patients was derived from surviving recipient T cells and thymic progenitors. One year after transplant, T-cell counts and diversity came mostly from newly produced T cells.

Using unique molecular identifiers, the investigators prepared the TCRbeta library. TCRdb re-derived calls from the PCR reads in MiXCR, one entry per CDR3 protein. The sample yields hundreds of thousands of distinct CDR3 sequences, around 16% seen once. The clonotype comes from a boy under two years old who had a stem cell transplant for Wiskott-Aldrich syndrome, so the T cells may come from the graft donor. The sequenced sample was PBMCs, mostly from graft donor cells, obtained 360 days after TCRalphabeta/CD19-depleted stem cell transplant. The chain combines TRBV12-3 or TRBV12-4 with TRBJ2-1, with TRBD2 identical over 12 bases. The CDR3 DNA sequence: TGTGCCAGCAGCTCTAGCGGGGGGGACTCCTACAATGAGCAGTTCTTC. Its translation is CASSSSGGDSYNEQFF.